These T cell receptor beta chains were read from a single sample in a study of shared clonotypes between healthy human individuals. TCRdb keeps only in-frame clones here, not all; method: immunoSEQ multiplex PCR. The sample has some 2,000,000 clones, about 95% seen once. Sequenced input: naive CD8+ T cells sorted from blood. These receptors were collected from a man between 18 and 29 years old in good health. CDR3s include the opening cysteine and the closing phenylalanine or tryptophan. A D gene is named only where the DNA matches it firmly. Some rows mark clone size as missing; the rest say once, few, many or name a class of expanded clone.

j_gene,v_gene,abundance,d_gene,CDR3aa,CDR3nt
TRBJ2-2,TRBV11-2,.,.,CASSSDSTGELFF,TGTGCCAGCAGCTCGGACAGCACCGGGGAGCTGTTTTTT
TRBJ1-5,TRBV5-6,.,.,CASSFGGAGNQPQHF,TGTGCCAGCAGCTTCGGGGGCGCAGGCAATCAGCCCCAGCATTTT
TRBJ2-2,TRBV4-1,.,.,CASSPTGNTGELFF,TGCGCCAGCAGCCCCACAGGGAACACCGGGGAGCTGTTTTTT
TRBJ2-5,TRBV28,.,TRBD1,CASSTPGQGQETQYF,TGTGCCAGCTCTACCCCCGGACAGGGACAAGAGACCCAGTACTTC
TRBJ2-2,TRBV2,.,.,CASSEAGVTAGELFF,TGTGCCAGCAGTGAAGCGGGGGTTACCGCCGGGGAGCTGTTTTTT
TRBJ1-1,TRBV2,.,.,CASSQIAEAFF,TGTGCCAGCAGCCAGATAGCCGAAGCTTTCTTT
TRBJ1-2,TRBV2,.,.,CASSGSLRGAYGYTF,TGTGCCAGCAGTGGATCGCTCAGGGGCGCCTATGGCTACACCTTC
TRBJ1-4,TRBV5-6,.,TRBD1,CASSLAGGQGEAKLFF,TGTGCCAGCAGCTTGGCCGGGGGACAGGGGGAGGCAAAACTGTTTTTT
TRBJ2-7,TRBV7-3,.,TRBD1,CASSPSPGQGPYEQYF,TGTGCCAGCAGCCCGTCGCCGGGACAGGGTCCCTACGAGCAGTACTTC
TRBJ2-3,TRBV30,.,.,CAWSVLDDTQYF,TGTGCCTGGAGTGTACTGGACGATACGCAGTATTTT
TRBJ2-1,TRBV2,.,.,CARSEINNEQFF,TGTGCCAGGTCAGAAATAAACAATGAGCAGTTCTTC
TRBJ1-2,TRBV27,.,.,CASSLGKGERYGYTF,TGTGCCAGCAGTTTAGGAAAGGGCGAGCGCTATGGCTACACCTTC
TRBJ2-3,TRBV2,.,.,CASHLLVSTDTQYF,TGTGCCAGCCACCTCCTGGTCAGCACAGATACGCAGTATTTT
TRBJ2-3,TRBV5-4,.,.,CASSSPTGEGTDTQYF,TGTGCCAGCAGCTCACCTACAGGGGAGGGCACAGATACGCAGTATTTT
TRBJ2-1,TRBV11-3,.,TRBD2,CASSSDLAEADEQFF,TGTGCCAGCAGCTCGGACCTAGCGGAGGCTGATGAGCAGTTCTTC
TRBJ2-7,TRBV4-1,once,TRBD1,CASSHPSGTELNF,TGCGCCAGCAGCCACCCATCCGGGACAGAGCTGAACTTC
TRBJ2-5,TRBV1,.,.,CTSSQDRWEDYLLLRRTQYF,TGCACCAGCAGCCAAGATAGGTGGGAGGACTACCTTCTCCTGCGAAGAACCCAGTACTTC
TRBJ1-5,TRBV7-9,.,TRBD1,CASSLTGASQPQHF,TGTGCCAGCAGCTTGACAGGGGCGAGCCAGCCCCAGCATTTT
TRBJ2-1,TRBV2,.,.,CASSEEQRFVGNEQFF,TGTGCCAGCAGTGAAGAACAGCGTTTTGTAGGGAATGAGCAGTTCTTC
TRBJ2-1,TRBV4-2,.,TRBD2,CASSQGIFSGGDGEQFF,TGTGCCAGCAGCCAGGGGATTTTTAGCGGGGGGGACGGTGAGCAGTTCTTC
TRBJ1-1,TRBV29-1,.,.,CSVPELAGAFF,TGCAGCGTTCCCGAACTTGCTGGGGCTTTCTTT
TRBJ1-5,TRBV7-9,once,TRBD1,CASSLGVDRGSQPQHF,TGTGCCAGCAGCTTGGGTGTGGACAGGGGGTCTCAGCCCCAGCATTTT
TRBJ1-5,TRBV27,once,.,CASSLNQPQHF,TGTGCCAGCAGTTTAAATCAGCCCCAGCATTTT
TRBJ1-2,TRBV14,.,.,CASSQGNSYGYTF,TGTGCCAGCAGCCAAGGAAACAGCTATGGCTACACCTTC
TRBJ1-5,TRBV28,.,.,CASSLGEVSNQPQHF,TGTGCCAGCAGTTTAGGGGAGGTAAGCAATCAGCCCCAGCATTTT
TRBJ2-7,TRBV25-1,.,.,CASSDKGQDEQYF,TGTGCCAGCAGTGACAAGGGTCAGGACGAGCAGTACTTC
TRBJ2-7,TRBV13,.,.,CASSQGGGGYEQYF,TGTGCCAGCTCTCAGGGTGGGGGTGGCTACGAGCAGTACTTC
TRBJ1-2,TRBV5-1,.,.,CASSLTGRDGYTF,TGCGCCAGCAGCTTGACAGGCCGTGATGGCTACACCTTC
TRBJ2-7,TRBV6-5,.,.,CASSTAPEQYF,TGTGCCAGCAGCACAGCTCCCGAGCAGTACTTC
TRBJ1-3,TRBV7-6,.,.,CASSPDFTGNTIYF,TGTGCCAGCAGCCCGGACTTTACTGGAAACACCATATATTTT
TRBJ1-2,TRBV5-4,once,.,CASSLGHLNYGYTF,TGTGCCAGCAGCCTTGGGCACCTTAACTATGGCTACACCTTC
TRBJ2-5,TRBV10-1,.,TRBD2,CASSELAGGRETQYF,TGCGCCAGCAGTGAACTAGCGGGGGGAAGAGAGACCCAGTACTTC
TRBJ1-1,TRBV4-1,.,TRBD1,CASSQDRQGKEAFF,TGCGCCAGCAGCCAAGATCGACAGGGGAAGGAAGCTTTCTTT
TRBJ1-1,TRBV5-4,.,TRBD1,CASSSMDRENTEAFF,TGTGCCAGCAGCTCCATGGACAGGGAGAACACTGAAGCTTTCTTT
TRBJ1-6,TRBV5-1,.,TRBD1,CASSLGDSNSPLHF,TGCGCCAGCAGCTTGGGGGACAGTAATTCACCCCTCCACTTT
TRBJ2-3,TRBV6-1,.,TRBD2,CASTEYTGGADTQYF,TGTGCCAGCACTGAATATACGGGAGGTGCGGATACGCAGTATTTT
TRBJ1-6,TRBV6-5,.,.,CASSYQSGYLPLHF,TGTGCCAGCAGTTATCAGTCAGGCTACCTACCCCTCCACTTT
TRBJ1-1,TRBV27,.,TRBD1,CASSYLTGGVVNTEAFF,TGTGCCAGCAGTTACCTTACAGGGGGCGTGGTGAACACTGAAGCTTTCTTT
TRBJ2-3,TRBV7-6,.,.,CASSRLADTQYF,TGTGCCAGCAGTCGACTAGCAGATACGCAGTATTTT
TRBJ1-2,TRBV19,.,.,CASSVGMDGYTF,TGTGCCAGTAGTGTCGGGATGGATGGCTACACCTTC
TRBJ2-1,TRBV9,.,.,CASSAASYNEQFF,TGTGCCAGCAGCGCCGCCTCCTACAATGAGCAGTTCTTC
TRBJ1-5,TRBV23-1,.,.,CASSQLQGGQPQHF,TGCGCCAGCAGTCAGTTACAGGGAGGCCAGCCCCAGCATTTT
TRBJ1-5,TRBV5-4,.,.,CASSLGPIPKYGDQPQHF,TGTGCCAGCAGCTTGGGCCCGATTCCAAAATATGGCGATCAGCCCCAGCATTTT
TRBJ2-7,TRBV15,.,.,CATSRGALISEQYF,TGTGCCACCAGCAGAGGGGCTCTAATAAGCGAGCAGTACTTC
TRBJ1-5,TRBV27,.,.,CASGMGPSGNQPQHF,TGTGCCAGCGGTATGGGACCGTCGGGCAATCAGCCCCAGCATTTT
TRBJ1-1,TRBV5-1,.,TRBD1,CASSLGTGQRMNTEAFF,TGCGCCAGCAGCTTGGGTACGGGACAGCGGATGAACACTGAAGCTTTCTTT
TRBJ2-7,TRBV11-2,.,.,CASSPTGRSYEQYF,TGTGCCAGCAGCCCGACAGGGAGGTCCTACGAGCAGTACTTC
TRBJ1-2,TRBV12-5,.,.,CASGGGGYGYTF,TGTGCTAGTGGGGGCGGTGGCTATGGCTACACCTTC